This T cell receptor (beta chain) was documented in a study of cytomegalovirus exposure and HLA in healthy donors. PCR was performed using 60 Vbeta and 13 Jbeta primers. Produced via immunoSEQ multiplex PCR; TCRdb's table is partial and in-frame only. The sample includes more than 95,000 clones, about 68% of them seen just once. Germline CDR1 is SGDLS and CDR2 is YYNGEE. The CDR3 consists of 11 residues. The ends were cut back, 0 bases at V and 8 bases at J, with 3 bases in the middle. The sample consisted of PBMCs. The receptor was isolated from a woman aged 45 to 65 in good health and CMV-seropositive. The rearrangement uses TRBV9 and TRBJ2-1, with unresolved D. The CDR3 here is CASSVADEQFF. The CDR3 bases are TGTGCCAGCAGCGTAGCGGATGAGCAGTTCTTC.